This is a list of T cell receptor beta chains from one sample in a study of T-cell reconstitution after alpha-beta-depleted transplantation in children. TCRdb reprocessed the PCR reads with MiXCR, giving one entry per CDR3 protein. The sample lists about 980,000 distinct CDR3 sequences; about 26% were seen once. The sequenced sample was PBMCs, mostly from graft donor cells, obtained 360 days after TCRalphabeta/CD19-depleted stem cell transplant. These receptors originate from a boy in the first two years of life who had a stem cell transplant for SCID, so the T cells may come from the graft donor. CDR3s include the opening cysteine and the closing phenylalanine or tryptophan. D genes are given only for firm matches. Clone size is shown for a subset of rows, as once, few, many or a class of expanded clone.

NA	few	TRBV5-1	TRBJ2-7	TGCGCCAGCAGCACGGCTACAGAAACTCGTTACTACGAGCAGTACTTC	CASSTATETRYYEQYF
NA	NA	TRBV20-1	TRBJ1-6	TGCAGTGCTCTAGAAGGGCGCCAGGCACTTTCACCCCTCCACTTT	CSALEGRQALSPLHF
TRBD2	few	TRBV20-1	TRBJ2-1	TGCAGTGCTGCCTTTAGCGGGGCGCCTCGGAATGAGCAGTTCTTC	CSAAFSGAPRNEQFF
TRBD2	NA	TRBV5-1	TRBJ2-1	TGCGCCACCAGTGGGGAGGGTTCCAATGAGCAGTTCTTC	CATSGEGSNEQFF
NA	few	TRBV27	TRBJ2-3	TGTGCCAGCAGTTTATTCGGGGGTTACACAGATACGCAGTATTTT	CASSLFGGYTDTQYF
NA	NA	TRBV3-1	TRBJ1-1	TGTGCCAGCAGCCCCCGCGGGGAAGAAGCTTTCTTT	CASSPRGEEAFF
TRBD1	many	TRBV5-1	TRBJ2-6	TGTGCCAGCAGTTCAGACAGGGCTGGGGCCAACGTCCTGACTTTC	CASSSDRAGANVLTF
NA	few	TRBV5-1	TRBJ2-1	TGCGCCAGCAGCTTGCGGGCTTTGGGCGGCAATGAGCAGTTCTTC	CASSLRALGGNEQFF
NA	few	TRBV7-2	TRBJ1-4	TGTGCCAGCAGCGACAGACCACAGGGAGGGGAAAAACTGTTTTTT	CASSDRPQGGEKLFF
NA	NA	TRBV11-1	TRBJ2-3	TGTGCCAGCAGCGCAGTTTTAGGGACTTCACCCTCCACAGATACGCAGTATTTT	CASSAVLGTSPSTDTQYF
NA	few	TRBV5-1	TRBJ1-2	TGCGCCAGCAGCTTGGAAACAGGGTGGTATGGCTACACCTTC	CASSLETGWYGYTF
NA	few	TRBV5-1	TRBJ1-5	TGCGCCAGCAGCCCGACCGGAGGGCATCAGCCCCAGCATTTT	CASSPTGGHQPQHF
TRBD1	few	TRBV7-9	TRBJ1-6	TGTGCCAGCAGCACCCTAACAGGGGCGACTGCTAATTCACCCCTCCACTTT	CASSTLTGATANSPLHF
NA	NA	TRBV29-1	TRBJ1-1	TGCAGCGTTGCGTCAGCGAACACTGAAGCTTTCTTT	CSVASANTEAFF
NA	NA	TRBV20-1	TRBJ2-7	TGCAGTGCTAGCCTGGCAGGCCATGCCTACGAGCAGTACTTC	CSASLAGHAYEQYF
NA	few	TRBV20-1	TRBJ2-4	TGCAGTGCTAGAGCATCGGCAGGCACTTCCAAAAACATTCAGTACTTC	CSARASAGTSKNIQYF
NA	NA	TRBV3-1	TRBJ2-5	TGTGCCAGCAGCCCGCGCTTCGGGGTCGTTTCAGAAGAGACCCAGTACTTC	CASSPRFGVVSEETQYF
NA	NA	TRBV4-1	TRBJ2-7	TGCGCCAGCAGCCAAGGACCTCAGGGGGGGACCTACGAGCAGTACTTC	CASSQGPQGGTYEQYF
NA	NA	TRBV2	TRBJ2-1	TGTGCCAGCCGCAAGGGCCTGAGGAATGAGCAGTTCTTC	CASRKGLRNEQFF
TRBD1	NA	TRBV5-1	TRBJ2-1	TGCGCCAGCAGCTTGGGTCTAACCGGGACAGGGTACAATGAGCAGTTCTTC	CASSLGLTGTGYNEQFF
NA	few	TRBV15	TRBJ2-7	TGTGCCACCAGCAGTTTGGTAAACTACGAGCAGTACTTC	CATSSLVNYEQYF
NA	NA	TRBV28	TRBJ1-5	TGTGCCAGCAGTATCCTGCGGGTACATCAGCCCCAGCATTTT	CASSILRVHQPQHF
TRBD2	few	TRBV10-3	TRBJ2-1	TGTGCCATCAAACCGGGACTAGTCGGCAATGAGCAGTTCTTC	CAIKPGLVGNEQFF
NA	few	TRBV20-1	TRBJ2-3	TGCAGTGCTAGCCCCCTCCCTAGCCCCACAGATACGCAGTATTTT	CSASPLPSPTDTQYF
NA	few	TRBV10-3	TRBJ2-3	TGTGCCATCAGGGGGAGCACCGCAGATACGCAGTATTTT	CAIRGSTADTQYF